This is a list of T cell receptor beta chains from one sample in a study of regulatory and conventional T cells in RAG deficiency. The data were produced by immunoSEQ multiplex PCR, yet TCRdb's version contains in-frame clones alone and is incomplete. Among some 30,000 clones listed, approximately 89% were seen once. In addition, the sample was reused for a study of regulatory T cells.

The sequencing sample was made of CD8+ T cells sorted from blood. These receptor sequences come from a human donor in good health. Each CDR3 is given with its conserved first and last residue. The order of the fields is J gene, D gene, V gene, clone size, CDR3 protein, CDR3 DNA. The D gene is left open where the match is weak. Rows may omit the clone size; those that give it use once, few, many or a size class.

TRBJ1-5 | TRBD1 | TRBV30 | once | CAWSPGQAQPQHF | TGTGCCTGGAGCCCGGGACAGGCCCAGCCCCAGCATTTT
TRBJ1-5 | TRBD1 | TRBV5-5 | . | CASSRDRATTYSNQPQHF | TGTGCCAGCAGCCGGGACAGGGCTACCACCTATAGCAATCAGCCCCAGCATTTT
TRBJ2-7 | . | TRBV30 | . | CAWSVGPGEQYF | TGTGCCTGGAGTGTGGGCCCAGGCGAGCAGTACTTC
TRBJ2-6 | . | TRBV11-2 | . | CASSFSRASGANVLTF | TGTGCCAGCAGCTTTTCCAGGGCATCGGGGGCCAACGTCCTGACTTTC
TRBJ1-2 | TRBD1 | TRBV6-4 | . | CASSDSRTGGDLRGYTF | TGTGCCAGCAGTGACTCAAGGACAGGGGGAGACCTTCGCGGCTACACCTTC
TRBJ1-6 | . | TRBV27 | once | CASSTLLDVPYNSPLHF | TGTGCCAGCAGTACTCTATTGGACGTCCCTTATAATTCACCCCTCCACTTT
TRBJ2-3 | . | TRBV27 | . | CASSDTDTQYF | TGTGCCAGCAGTGACACAGATACGCAGTATTTT
TRBJ2-1 | TRBD1 | TRBV19 | once | CASSIPLLPSGQGIGNEQFF | TGTGCCAGTAGTATACCCCTTCTCCCCTCGGGACAGGGGATCGGCAATGAGCAGTTCTTC
TRBJ1-1 | . | TRBV27 | . | CASTPLGTNTEAFF | TGTGCCAGCACCCCCTTAGGGACCAACACTGAAGCTTTCTTT
TRBJ2-4 | . | TRBV28 | . | CASSLPPGANIQYF | TGTGCCAGCAGTTTACCCCCCGGGGCAAACATTCAGTACTTC
TRBJ1-1 | . | TRBV28 | . | CASSLRRGSAFF | TGTGCCAGCAGTTTGCGACGGGGTTCCGCTTTCTTT
TRBJ2-1 | . | TRBV29-1 | . | CSVERAASYNEQFF | TGCAGCGTTGAGCGGGCGGCCTCCTACAATGAGCAGTTCTTC
TRBJ2-2 | TRBD1 | TRBV6-5 | . | CASSSDRANTGELFF | TGTGCCAGCAGTTCGGACAGGGCGAACACCGGGGAGCTGTTTTTT
TRBJ1-2 | . | TRBV4-1 | . | CASSHEKRGWGYTF | TGCGCCAGCAGCCACGAAAAACGGGGTTGGGGCTACACCTTC
TRBJ2-5 | . | TRBV5-5 | . | CASSLEGPQGQETQYF | TGTGCCAGCAGCTTGGAGGGTCCCCAGGGTCAAGAGACCCAGTACTTC
TRBJ1-2 | TRBD1 | TRBV6-5 | . | CASSCSETGGHYGYTF | TGTGCCAGCAGTTGCTCGGAGACAGGGGGCCACTATGGCTACACCTTC
TRBJ1-1 | . | TRBV19 | . | CASSHQGPTEAFF | TGTGCCAGTAGTCACCAGGGGCCAACTGAAGCTTTCTTT
TRBJ2-7 | . | TRBV6-5 | . | CASSSRQFTNYEQYF | TGTGCCAGCAGTTCTCGGCAGTTCACCAACTACGAGCAGTACTTC
TRBJ1-1 | . | TRBV7-8 | . | CASSPPSRGMNTEAFF | TGTGCCAGCAGCCCCCCGTCACGGGGAATGAACACTGAAGCTTTCTTT
TRBJ1-3 | . | TRBV27 | . | CAGSRGGASSGNTIYF | TGTGCCGGCAGTCGGGGGGGGGCGAGCTCTGGAAACACCATATATTTT
TRBJ2-3 | TRBD2 | TRBV9 | . | CASSVDPSGRPVDTQYF | TGTGCCAGCAGCGTAGATCCTAGCGGGAGGCCCGTAGATACGCAGTATTTT
TRBJ2-5 | . | TRBV29-1 | . | CSVGGLKNTETQYF | TGCAGCGTTGGGGGACTGAAAAATACTGAGACCCAGTACTTC
TRBJ1-5 | . | TRBV19 | . | CASSIPGINQPQHF | TGTGCCAGTAGTATACCAGGGATCAATCAGCCCCAGCATTTT
TRBJ1-2 | . | TRBV5-1 | . | CASSLEGRGLGYTF | TGCGCCAGCAGCTTGGAGGGCCGTGGGTTGGGCTACACCTTC
TRBJ2-6 | TRBD2 | TRBV7-2 | . | CASSLARGAGANVLTF | TGTGCCAGCAGCTTAGCGCGGGGGGCTGGGGCCAACGTCCTGACTTTC
TRBJ1-1 | TRBD1 | TRBV6-1 | . | CASSRTGYTEAFF | TGTGCCAGCAGTCGGACAGGGTACACTGAAGCTTTCTTT
TRBJ2-6 | TRBD2 | TRBV11-2 | once | CASRYLAGGTGANVLTF | TGTGCCAGCAGATACCTAGCGGGGGGGACTGGGGCCAACGTCCTGACTTTC
TRBJ1-6 | TRBD1 | TRBV7-9 | . | CASSYNFGTDYNSPLHF | TGTGCCAGCAGCTACAACTTCGGGACAGACTATAATTCACCCCTCCACTTT